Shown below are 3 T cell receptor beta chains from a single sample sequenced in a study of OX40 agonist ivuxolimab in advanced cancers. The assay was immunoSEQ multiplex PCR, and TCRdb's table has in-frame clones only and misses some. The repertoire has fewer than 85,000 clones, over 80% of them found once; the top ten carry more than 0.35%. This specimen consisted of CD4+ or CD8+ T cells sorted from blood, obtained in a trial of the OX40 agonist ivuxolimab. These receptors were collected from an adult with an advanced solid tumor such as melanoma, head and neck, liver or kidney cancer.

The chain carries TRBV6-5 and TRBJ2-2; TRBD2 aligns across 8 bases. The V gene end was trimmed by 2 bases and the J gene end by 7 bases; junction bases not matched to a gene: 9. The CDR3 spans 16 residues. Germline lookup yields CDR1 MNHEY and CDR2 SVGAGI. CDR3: CASSYLGTSDGGELFF. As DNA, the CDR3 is TGTGCCAGCAGTTACCTTGGGACTAGTGATGGCGGGGAGCTGTTTTTT.

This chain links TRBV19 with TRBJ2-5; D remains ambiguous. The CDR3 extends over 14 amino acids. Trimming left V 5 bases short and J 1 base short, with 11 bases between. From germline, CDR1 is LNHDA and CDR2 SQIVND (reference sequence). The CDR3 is CASSVGIPQETQYF. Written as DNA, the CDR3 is TGTGCCAGTAGTGTAGGGATCCCCCAAGAGACCCAGTACTTC.

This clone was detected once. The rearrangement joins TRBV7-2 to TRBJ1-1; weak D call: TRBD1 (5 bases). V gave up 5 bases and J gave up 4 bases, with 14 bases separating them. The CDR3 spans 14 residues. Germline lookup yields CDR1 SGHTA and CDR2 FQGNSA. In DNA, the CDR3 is TGTGCCAGCAGCCCCGCGGGGGAGGGCACTGAAGCTTTCTTT. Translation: CASSPAGEGTEAFF.